Presented here are 18 T cell receptor beta chains from one specimen sequenced in a study. From the RT-PCR reads, TCRdb called clonotypes with MiXCR, one entry per CDR3 protein. The sample has about 4,200 distinct CDR3 sequences, 34% seen once. Sequenced material: memory CD4+ T cells from salivary gland. These receptor sequences come from a female donor with primary Sjogren's syndrome.

This clonotype is labeled as medium-sized (0.01 to 0.1%). V is TRBV4-3 and J is TRBJ2-5; perhaps TRBD1 as D (5 bases). CDR3 length: 15 residues. With 0 bases removed from V and 5 bases from J, the gap between germline ends came to 13 bases. In germline, CDR1 is LGHNA, CDR2 YSLEER. This CDR3 is CASSQDKGRVETQYF. Written as DNA, the CDR3 is TGCGCCAGCAGCCAAGATAAGGGCAGGGTCGAGACCCAGTACTTC.

By share, this clonotype counts as medium-sized. The chain combines TRBV6-1 with TRBJ2-7, with 9 bases matching TRBD1. The CDR3 loop spans 15 amino acids. V trimming: 2 bases; J trimming: 7 bases; junction bases outside the gene matches: 9. Germline V gene data show CDR1 as MNHNS and CDR2 as SASEGT. CDR3 sequence (DNA): TGTGCCAGCAGTGAACCGGGACAGGGTAAAAAGGAGCAGTACGTC. Translation gives CASSEPGQGKKEQYV.

The chain recombines TRBV6-5 with TRBJ2-7; D not certain. The CDR3 is 16 residues long. The V end lost 6 bases, the J end lost 6 bases, and 24 bases lay between the germline ends. Germline assignment: CDR1 MNHEY and CDR2 SVGAGI. This chain's CDR3 is CASSPHVVGGWAEQYF. Written as DNA, the CDR3 is TGTGCCAGCAGCCCCCACGTAGTCGGTGGATGGGCCGAGCAGTACTTC.

Judged by abundance, this clonotype is medium-sized. This rearrangement joins TRBV20-1 to TRBJ1-1; the D is unclear. This CDR3 region has 17 residues. Germline lookup yields CDR1 DFQATT and CDR2 SNEGSKA (reference sequence). Deletions cut 5 bases from V and 1 base from J, with 23 bases between. CDR3 sequence: CSAYPILRIDRNTEAFF. DNA for the CDR3: TGCAGTGCTTATCCGATCTTACGCATAGATCGGAACACTGAAGCTTTCTTT.

By sample fraction, this clonotype is medium-sized. The chain links TRBV20-1 to TRBJ2-2, with D perhaps being TRBD1 or TRBD2 (5 bases each). Germline CDR1 DFQATT, CDR2 SNEGSKA (reference sequence). Trimming pared 5 bases from V and 4 bases from J, leaving 8 bases between. This CDR3 spans 12 amino acids. CDR3 coding DNA: TGCAGTGCTTCAGGGAGCACCGGGGAGCTGTTTTTT. Translation: CSASGSTGELFF.

The chain is built from TRBV24-1 and TRBJ1-5; 10 bases line up with TRBD1. This CDR3 contains 16 residues. The ends lost 5 bases at V and 5 bases at J; junction bases unmatched: 8. Germline V gives CDR1 KGHDR, CDR2 SFDVKD. The DNA of the CDR3 is TGTGCCACCAGTGCTACCGGGACAGGGGTCGATCAGCCCCAGCATTTT. This gives the protein CATSATGTGVDQPQHF.

The DNA for the CDR3 is TGCAGTGCTAGATGGGGGCCAGGGGGCTCCTACGAGCAGTACGTC. Translating it yields CSARWGPGGSYEQYV. This chain uses TRBV20-1 with TRBJ2-7; 7 bases are shared with TRBD1. Looked up from germline, CDR1 is DFQATT and CDR2 is SNEGSKA (reference sequence). Germline trimming cut 2 bases from V and 0 bases from J; bases unmatched to any gene: 7. CDR3 length equals 15 residues.

By its share, this clonotype is medium-sized (0.01 to 0.1%). The chain joins TRBV5-4 to TRBJ2-3, with D unclear. The V gene's germline CDR1 is SGHNT and CDR2 YYREEE (reference sequence). The CDR3 has 12 amino acids. V was cut by 4 bases and J by 6 bases, with 9 bases left in between. CDR3: CASSASLDTQYF. The DNA for the CDR3 is TGTGCCAGCAGCGCAAGCCTGGATACGCAGTATTTT.

The CDR3 spells CSAKAGTSGGPYEQYV. The CDR3 DNA reads TGCAGTGCTAAAGCCGGGACTAGCGGGGGGCCCTACGAGCAGTACGTC. The chain is built from TRBV20-1 and TRBJ2-7, with 15 bases matching TRBD2. V shed 4 bases, J shed 2 bases, and the junction held 6 bases outside the gene matches. CDR1 and CDR2 (germline): DFQATT, SNEGSKA (reference sequence). This CDR3 is 16 amino acids long.

This clonotype has only a few counts. This CDR3 reads CASSSPRGGPTTGELFF. The CDR3 nucleotides are TGTGCCAGCAGTTCCCCACGGGGGGGTCCTACCACCGGGGAGCTGTTTTTT. The V gene is TRBV28, the J gene TRBJ2-2, with 8 bases aligning to TRBD2. Germline V gives CDR1 MDHEN, CDR2 SYDVKM. V shed 4 bases and J 4 bases; nucleotides not matched to a gene: 11. The length of the CDR3 is 17 residues.

The rearrangement links TRBV5-1 to TRBJ2-3, with a weak D call TRBD1 (6 bases). V shed 2 bases and J shed 4 bases, with 17 bases lying between them. From germline, CDR1 is SGHRS and CDR2 YFSETQ. CDR3 size: 16 residues. The CDR3 nucleotides are TGCGCCAGCAGCTTAGCGGCCAGGGGAGAGGCAGATACGCAGTATTTT. It translates to CASSLAARGEADTQYF.

This clonotype is termed large. V usage is TRBV12-3 or TRBV12-4 and J usage is TRBJ2-7, with D perhaps matching TRBD1 (6 bases). CDR3 length: 14 residues. The V end lost 5 bases, the J end lost 4 bases, and 15 bases lay between the germline ends. The CDR3 protein is CASSPRGNRYEQYF. CDR3 DNA: TGTGCCAGCAGTCCTAGGGGGAATAGATACGAGCAGTACTTC.

This clonotype is medium-sized (0.01 to 0.1%) in the sample. The chain is built from TRBV20-1 and TRBJ2-1; TRBD2 matches at 10 bases. Trimming took 2 bases from V and 15 from J; bases not matched to a gene: 7. The CDR3 length is 12 residues. Per the germline V gene, CDR1 is DFQATT and CDR2 is SNEGSKA (reference sequence). CDR3 nucleotides: TGCAGTGCTAGACTCGCTAGCGGGAGTCTGTTCTTC. Residues: CSARLASGSLFF.

Sample share makes this clonotype medium-sized. The chain couples TRBV29-1 to TRBJ2-1, with a tentative D call TRBD2 (5 bases). Trimming left V 2 bases short and J 4 bases short, with 15 bases between. The CDR3 is 15 residues long. Germline CDR1 and CDR2: SQVTM and ANQGSEA. Here the CDR3 DNA reads TGCAGCGTTGAAAGCCAGATAGGAGGTTACAATGAGCAGTTCTTC. It specifies CSVESQIGGYNEQFF.

This clonotype is judged medium-sized. The J gene is TRBJ2-6, the V gene TRBV18; TRBD1 aligns across 8 bases. J gave up 1 base and V 2 bases, and 4 bases lay outside the gene matches. There are 17 residues in the CDR3. CDR1 and CDR2 (germline): KGHSH, LQKENI. Here the CDR3 DNA reads TGTGCCAGCTCACCATTAGGACAGGGATCTGGGGCCAACGTCCTGACTTTC. Protein sequence: CASSPLGQGSGANVLTF.

By share of the sample, this clonotype is large. The rearrangement joins TRBV7-2 to TRBJ2-1; tentatively, D is TRBD1 or TRBD2 (5 bases each). CDR3 length equals 13 residues. Trimming removed 1 base from V and 10 bases from J, with 11 bases in between. Germline loops: CDR1 SGHTA, CDR2 FQGNSA. In DNA form, the CDR3 reads TGTGCCAGCAGCTTAGGGCAGGGAGTCGAGCAGTTCTTC. Its protein product is CASSLGQGVEQFF. The full variable domain, in which reference TRBV7-2 and TRBJ2-1 provide the parts outside the CDR3, is GAGVSQSPSNKVTEKGKDVELRCDPISGHTALYWYRQSLGQGLEFLIYFQGNSAPDKSGLPSDRFSAERTGGSVSTLTIQRTQQEDSAVYLCASSLGQGVEQFFGPGTRLTVL.

This clonotype is categorized as medium-sized (0.01 to 0.1%). This rearrangement joins TRBV20-1 to TRBJ1-5; 8 positions agree with TRBD1. Trimming removed 3 bases from V and 4 bases from J; junction bases left unmatched: 5. CDR3 length: 14 residues. Germline values: CDR1 DFQATT, CDR2 SNEGSKA (reference sequence). As DNA, the CDR3 is TGCAGTGCTAGCCTTCGACAGGGGAATCAGCCCCAGCATTTT. Encoded protein: CSASLRQGNQPQHF.

This clonotype is classed as medium-sized. This chain uses TRBV6-5 with TRBJ1-1; no firm D call. CDR1 MNHEY and CDR2 SVGAGI come from the germline V gene. The CDR3 loop spans 14 amino acids. Trimming left V 5 bases short and J 4 bases short, with 14 bases between. The CDR3 sequence: CASSPLLRTTEAFF. CDR3 DNA: TGTGCCAGCAGTCCCCTCCTTCGGACCACTGAAGCTTTCTTT.